This TCR beta chain was sequenced for a study of T cell responses to AZD1222 COVID-19 vaccine (dated by TCRdb to 2020 to 2022). Looking at the study overall: A total of approximately 240 trial participants underwent TCR sequencing, of whom 200 to 220 had received two doses of AZD1222 and approximately 26 had received two doses of the MenACWY control vaccine. Enrollment into the trials was organized by age into subgroups of 18-55, 56-69 and 70-plus years, and those subgroups contained roughly 150, 30 and 60 TCR-sequenced participants, respectively.

What this sample's time point label stands for: about 28 days (+/-7) after the second vaccine dose. Because spike-specific TCR depth and breadth did not differ between the two schedules, AZD1222 recipients who got a second dose at roughly 4 weeks were pooled with those who got a second dose at roughly 12 weeks. Samples from vaccinated people were obtained from the UK trials COV001 and COV002, which included a single-blind randomized controlled phase 2/3 trial of AZD1222 (ChAdOx1 nCoV-19) in healthy adults. For TCRbeta chain sequencing, PBMC samples were collected from trial participants at day 0 and at day 28 after the second dose. The CDR3 regions of human TCRbeta chains were analyzed by immunosequencing. The original methods were these. Repertoire TCRs were matched against a reference library of SARS-CoV-2-specific TCRs generated with the MIRA antigen-specificity platform. Breadth was defined as the fraction of unique TCRs that were SARS-CoV-2-associated, and depth was defined as the fraction of total T cells that were SARS-CoV-2-associated. Using the MIRA data, each spike-specific TCR was mapped to the spike region that the TCR reacts to and placed in a CD4 or CD8 class. Log10-transformed breadth and depth values were compared by one-way ANOVA with Sidak's multiple comparisons tests. Held by TCRdb, this immuneACCESS table contains in-frame sequences only and omits some clones. Under half of the omission traces to an unresolved V gene where checked; the cause of the rest is unknown. V and J calls and clone size are those listed in that table; D and trimming were worked out from the DNA. Recorded for this sample are fewer than 130,000 clones; around nine tenths of them occurred a single time. 2% to 2.5% of the sample rests with the top ten.

A note on this clone: Its antigen specificity is not known. The record has no base qualities; no much larger clone is one base away.

On the study overall, not on this receptor specifically: Because no day 14 peak-response samples were available, the repertoires could be characterized only after the peak T cell response. Reportedly, almost half of the unique spike-specific TCRs recognized epitopes lying outside the regions that are mutated in the B.1.351 and B.1.1.7 variants. Conclusions about previously exposed vaccinees were limited because only six AZD1222 recipients were SARS-CoV-2 seropositive at baseline. After two AZD1222 doses, spike-specific TCR breadth and depth were significantly higher than at day 0 and than in MenACWY recipients. The 56-69-year group was small, and its depth increase did not reach significance, likely because of low power. Participants were mostly white British, with more females than males. The authors suggested clonal diversity may have been underestimated. The whole spike protein was spanned by vaccine-associated CD4 TCRs, and dominant responses were seen in regions 160-218 and 743-854.

CDR1 and CDR2 (SQVTM, ANQGSEA) derive from the germline V gene. V lost 4 bases and J lost 7 bases; the stretch between them is 10 bases long. Inclusive of the bounding cysteine and phenylalanine, the CDR3 is 11 residues long. CDR3 DNA is the only sequence kept; it has 33 bases, read in frame from the first base. The sequences come from peripheral blood, collected 28 days after the second AZD1222 dose. This sequence originates from an adult who received the AZD1222 COVID-19 vaccine. The rearrangement combines TRBV29-1 with TRBJ1-1, and possibly TRBD1, on 6 matching bases. The CDR3 region: CSVGGPDEAFF. The sequenced DNA is TGCAGCGTTGGGGGGCCCGATGAAGCTTTCTTT.